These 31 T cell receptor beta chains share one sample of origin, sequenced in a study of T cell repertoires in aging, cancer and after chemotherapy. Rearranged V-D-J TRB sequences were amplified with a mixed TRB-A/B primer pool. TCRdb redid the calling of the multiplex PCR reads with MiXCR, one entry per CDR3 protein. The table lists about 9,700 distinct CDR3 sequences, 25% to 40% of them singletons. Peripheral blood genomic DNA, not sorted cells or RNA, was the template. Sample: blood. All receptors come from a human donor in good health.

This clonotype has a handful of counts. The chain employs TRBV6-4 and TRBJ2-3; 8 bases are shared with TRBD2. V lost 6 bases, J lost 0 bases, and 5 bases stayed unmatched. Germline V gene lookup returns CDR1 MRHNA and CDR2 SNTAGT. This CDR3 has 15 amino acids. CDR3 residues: CASSTRGGSTDTQYF. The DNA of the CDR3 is TGTGCCAGCAGCACTCGGGGGGGTAGCACAGATACGCAGTATTTT.

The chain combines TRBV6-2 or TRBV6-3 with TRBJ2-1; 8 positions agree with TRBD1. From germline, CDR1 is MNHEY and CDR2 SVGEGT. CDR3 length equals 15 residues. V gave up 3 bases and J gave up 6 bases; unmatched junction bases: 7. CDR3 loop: CASSYGTGGVNEQFF. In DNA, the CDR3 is TGTGCCAGCAGTTATGGGACAGGAGGGGTCAATGAGCAGTTCTTC.

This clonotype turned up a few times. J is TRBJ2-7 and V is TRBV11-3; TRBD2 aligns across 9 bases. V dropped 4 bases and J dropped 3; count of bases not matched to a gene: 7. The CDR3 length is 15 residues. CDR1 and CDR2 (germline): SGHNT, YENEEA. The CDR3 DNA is TGTGCCAGCAGCTCCTATAGCGGGGGCCTCTACGAGCAGTACTTC. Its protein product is CASSSYSGGLYEQYF.

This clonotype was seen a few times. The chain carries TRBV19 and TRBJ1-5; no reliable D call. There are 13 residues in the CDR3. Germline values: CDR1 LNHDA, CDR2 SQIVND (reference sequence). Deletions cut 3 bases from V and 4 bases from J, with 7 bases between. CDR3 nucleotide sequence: TGTGCCAGTAGTATGGGAAAGAATCAGCCCCAGCATTTT. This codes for CASSMGKNQPQHF.

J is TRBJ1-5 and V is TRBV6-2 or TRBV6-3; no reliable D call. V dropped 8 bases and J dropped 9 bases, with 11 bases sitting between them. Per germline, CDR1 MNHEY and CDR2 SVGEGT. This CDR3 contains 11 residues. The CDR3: CASALAGPQHF. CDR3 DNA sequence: TGTGCCAGCGCGCTAGCGGGGCCCCAGCATTTT.

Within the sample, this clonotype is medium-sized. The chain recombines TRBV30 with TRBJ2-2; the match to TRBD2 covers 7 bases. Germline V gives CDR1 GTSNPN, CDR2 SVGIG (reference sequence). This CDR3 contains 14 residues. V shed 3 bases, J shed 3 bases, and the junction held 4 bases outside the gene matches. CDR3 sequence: CAWRTSRDTGELFF. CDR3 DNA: TGTGCCTGGAGGACTAGCCGAGACACCGGGGAGCTGTTTTTT.

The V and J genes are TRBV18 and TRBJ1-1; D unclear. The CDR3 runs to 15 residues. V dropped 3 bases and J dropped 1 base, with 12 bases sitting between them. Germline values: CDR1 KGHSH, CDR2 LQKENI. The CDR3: CASSPGRTENTEAFF. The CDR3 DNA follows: TGTGCCAGCTCACCGGGAAGGACGGAGAACACTGAAGCTTTCTTT.

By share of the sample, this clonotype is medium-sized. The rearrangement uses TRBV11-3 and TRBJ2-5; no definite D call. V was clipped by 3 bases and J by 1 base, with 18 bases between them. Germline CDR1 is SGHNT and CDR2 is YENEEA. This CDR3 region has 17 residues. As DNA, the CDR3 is TGTGCCAGCAGCTTCCGAGACCAACGTACCCTCCAAGAGACCCAGTACTTC. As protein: CASSFRDQRTLQETQYF.

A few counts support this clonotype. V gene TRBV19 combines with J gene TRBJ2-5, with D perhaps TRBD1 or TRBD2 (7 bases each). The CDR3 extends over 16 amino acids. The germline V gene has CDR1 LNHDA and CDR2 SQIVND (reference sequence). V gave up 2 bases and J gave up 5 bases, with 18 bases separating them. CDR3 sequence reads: CASSIRGLGAGETQYF. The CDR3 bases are TGTGCCAGTAGTATAAGGGGGCTGGGAGCGGGGGAGACCCAGTACTTC.

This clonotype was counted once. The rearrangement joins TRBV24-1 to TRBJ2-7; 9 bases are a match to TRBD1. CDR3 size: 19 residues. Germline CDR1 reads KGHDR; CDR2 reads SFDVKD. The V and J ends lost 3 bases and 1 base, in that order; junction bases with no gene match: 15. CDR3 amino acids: CATSDPGPKGDRESYEQYF. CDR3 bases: TGTGCCACCAGTGATCCTGGGCCGAAGGGGGACAGGGAATCCTACGAGCAGTACTTC.

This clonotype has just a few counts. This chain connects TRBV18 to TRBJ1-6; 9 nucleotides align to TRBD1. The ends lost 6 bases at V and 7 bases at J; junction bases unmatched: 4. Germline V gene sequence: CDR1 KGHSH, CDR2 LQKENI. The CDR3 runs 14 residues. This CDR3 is CASSPGTGNSPLHF. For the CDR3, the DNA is TGTGCCAGCTCCCCCGGGACAGGGAATTCACCCCTCCACTTT.

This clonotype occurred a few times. The CDR3 sequence: CASSMAPLPGTDDNGYTF. The CDR3 nucleotides are TGTGCCAGTAGTATGGCCCCCCTACCAGGGACGGATGACAATGGCTACACCTTC. The rearrangement uses TRBV19 and TRBJ1-2, with a tentative D call TRBD1 (5 bases). Germline CDR1 LNHDA, CDR2 SQIVND (reference sequence). CDR3 size: 18 residues. Deletions cut 3 bases from V and 6 bases from J, with 26 bases between.

The CDR3 nucleotides read TGTGCCAGCAGTTACTCGGGACTAACTAATGAAAAACTGTTTTTT. Residues: CASSYSGLTNEKLFF. V usage is TRBV6-6 and J usage is TRBJ1-4; weak D call: TRBD1 (5 bases). The CDR3 contains 15 residues. Germline CDR1 is MNHNY and CDR2 is SVGAGI (reference sequence). V was cut by 0 bases and J by 1 base, with 6 bases left in between.

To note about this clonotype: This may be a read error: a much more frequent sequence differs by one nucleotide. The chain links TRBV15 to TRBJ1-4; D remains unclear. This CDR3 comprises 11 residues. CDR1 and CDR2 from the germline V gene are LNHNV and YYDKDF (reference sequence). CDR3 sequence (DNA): TGTGCCACCCAGAAGAATGGAAAACTGTTTTTT. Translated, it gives CATQKNGKLFF.

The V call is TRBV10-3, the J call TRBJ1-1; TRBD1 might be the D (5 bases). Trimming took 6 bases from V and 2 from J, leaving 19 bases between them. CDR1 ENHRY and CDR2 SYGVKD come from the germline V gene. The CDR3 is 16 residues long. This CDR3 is CAISQGILQLNTEAFF. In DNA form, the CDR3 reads TGTGCCATCAGCCAGGGAATTCTGCAGCTCAACACTGAAGCTTTCTTT.

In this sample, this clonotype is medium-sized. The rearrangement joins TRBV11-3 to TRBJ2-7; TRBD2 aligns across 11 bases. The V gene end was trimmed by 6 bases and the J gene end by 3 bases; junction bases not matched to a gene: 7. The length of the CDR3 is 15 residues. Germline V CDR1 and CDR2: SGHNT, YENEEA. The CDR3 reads CASSLTSGINYEQYF. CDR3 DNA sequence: TGTGCCAGCAGTTTGACTAGCGGGATAAACTACGAGCAGTACTTC.

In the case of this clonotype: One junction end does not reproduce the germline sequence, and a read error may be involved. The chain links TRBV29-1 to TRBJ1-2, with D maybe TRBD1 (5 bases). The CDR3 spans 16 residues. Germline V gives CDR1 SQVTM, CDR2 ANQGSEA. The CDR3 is CSVEDSGAGFDYCYTF. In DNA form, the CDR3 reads TGCAGCGTTGAAGATAGCGGGGCAGGGTTCGACTATTGCTACACCTTC.

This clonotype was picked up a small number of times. CDR3 amino acids: CASSLWQDNEQFF. CDR3 in DNA: TGTGCCAGCAGCTTGTGGCAAGACAATGAGCAGTTCTTC. The rearrangement joins TRBV5-6 to TRBJ2-1; D is uncertain. The CDR3 has 13 amino acids. Germline V CDR1 and CDR2: SGHDT, YYEEEE. The V end lost 1 base, the J end lost 5 bases, and 7 bases lay between the germline ends.

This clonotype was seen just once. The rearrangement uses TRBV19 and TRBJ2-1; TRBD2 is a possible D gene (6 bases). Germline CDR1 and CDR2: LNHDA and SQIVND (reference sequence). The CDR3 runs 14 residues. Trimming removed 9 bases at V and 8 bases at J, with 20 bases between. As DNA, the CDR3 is TGTGCCAGCAGCCAAGACGGGGGATTCGATGAGCAGTTCTTC. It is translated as CASSQDGGFDEQFF.

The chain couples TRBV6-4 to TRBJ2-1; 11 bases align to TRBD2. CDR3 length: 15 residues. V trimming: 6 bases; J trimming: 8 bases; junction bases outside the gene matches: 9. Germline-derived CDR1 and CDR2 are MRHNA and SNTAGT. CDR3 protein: CASRPLAGGYDEQFF. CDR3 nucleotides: TGTGCCAGCAGGCCCCTAGCGGGAGGATACGATGAGCAGTTCTTC.

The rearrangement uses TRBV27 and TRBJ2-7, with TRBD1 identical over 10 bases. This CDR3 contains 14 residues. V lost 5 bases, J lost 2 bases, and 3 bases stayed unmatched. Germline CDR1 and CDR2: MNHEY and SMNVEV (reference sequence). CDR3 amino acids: CASSLGTGAYEQYF. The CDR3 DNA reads TGTGCCAGCAGTCTTGGGACAGGGGCCTACGAGCAGTACTTC.

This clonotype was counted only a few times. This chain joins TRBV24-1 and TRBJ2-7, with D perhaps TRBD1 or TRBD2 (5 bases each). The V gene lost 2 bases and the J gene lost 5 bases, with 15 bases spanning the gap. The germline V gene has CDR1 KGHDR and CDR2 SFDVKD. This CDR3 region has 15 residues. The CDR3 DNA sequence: TGTGCCACCAGTGATTCGGGACGGTCGACCGACGAGCAGTACTTC. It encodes CATSDSGRSTDEQYF.

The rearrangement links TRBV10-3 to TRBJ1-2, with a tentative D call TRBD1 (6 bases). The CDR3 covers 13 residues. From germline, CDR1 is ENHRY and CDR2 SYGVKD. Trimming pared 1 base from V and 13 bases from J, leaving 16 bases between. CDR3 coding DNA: TGTGCCATCAGTGAGTTCACACCGGGACAAGGCACCTTC. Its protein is CAISEFTPGQGTF.

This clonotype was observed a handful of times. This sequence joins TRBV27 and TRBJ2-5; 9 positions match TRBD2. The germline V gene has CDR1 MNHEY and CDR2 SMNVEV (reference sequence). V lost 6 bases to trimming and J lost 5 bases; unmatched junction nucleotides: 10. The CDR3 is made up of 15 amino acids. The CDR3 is CASSRSGRLAETQYF. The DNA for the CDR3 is TGTGCCAGCAGCAGAAGCGGGAGGCTAGCGGAGACCCAGTACTTC.

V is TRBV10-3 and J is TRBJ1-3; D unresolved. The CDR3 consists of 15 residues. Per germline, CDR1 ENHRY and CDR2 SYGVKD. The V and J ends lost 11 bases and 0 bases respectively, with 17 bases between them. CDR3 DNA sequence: TGTGCCGTCACAGTCAGCAGAGACTCTGGAAACACCATATATTTT. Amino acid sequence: CAVTVSRDSGNTIYF.

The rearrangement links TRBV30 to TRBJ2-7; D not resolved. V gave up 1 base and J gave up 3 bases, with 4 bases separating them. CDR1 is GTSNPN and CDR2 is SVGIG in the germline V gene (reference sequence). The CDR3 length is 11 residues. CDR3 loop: CAWSASYEQYF. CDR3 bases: TGTGCCTGGAGTGCGAGCTACGAGCAGTACTTC.

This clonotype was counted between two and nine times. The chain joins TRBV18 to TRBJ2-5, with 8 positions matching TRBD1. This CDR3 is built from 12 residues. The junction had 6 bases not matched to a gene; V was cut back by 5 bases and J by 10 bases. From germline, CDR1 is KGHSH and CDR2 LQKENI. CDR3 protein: CASSASGGIQYF. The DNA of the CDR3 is TGTGCCAGCTCAGCTTCAGGGGGCATCCAGTACTTC.

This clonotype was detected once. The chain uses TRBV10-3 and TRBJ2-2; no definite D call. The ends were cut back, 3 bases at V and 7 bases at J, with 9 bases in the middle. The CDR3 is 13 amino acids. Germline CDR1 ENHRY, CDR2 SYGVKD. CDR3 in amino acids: CAISESGIGELFF. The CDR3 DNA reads TGTGCCATCAGTGAATCAGGTATCGGGGAGCTGTTTTTT.

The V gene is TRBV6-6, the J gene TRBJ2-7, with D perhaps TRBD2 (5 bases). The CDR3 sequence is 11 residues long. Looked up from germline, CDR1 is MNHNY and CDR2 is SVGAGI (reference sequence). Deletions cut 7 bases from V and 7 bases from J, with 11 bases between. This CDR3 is CASTLTGEQYF. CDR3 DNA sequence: TGTGCCAGCACTTTGACGGGGGAGCAGTACTTC.

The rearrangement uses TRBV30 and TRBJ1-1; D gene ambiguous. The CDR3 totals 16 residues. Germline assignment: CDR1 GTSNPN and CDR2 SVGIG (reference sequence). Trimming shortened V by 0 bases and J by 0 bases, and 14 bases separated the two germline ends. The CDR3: CAWSVPRRLLNTEAFF. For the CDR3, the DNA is TGTGCCTGGAGTGTACCTCGCAGGCTTTTGAACACTGAAGCTTTCTTT.

The CDR3 DNA reads as TGTGCCAGCAGCTTGGCCGTTACTAGCGGCGATCCCTACGAGCAGTACTTC. Encoded protein: CASSLAVTSGDPYEQYF. The genes are TRBV5-4 and TRBJ2-7; 8 nucleotides line up with TRBD2. The CDR3 is made up of 17 amino acids. Germline-derived CDR1 and CDR2 are SGHNT and YYREEE (reference sequence). J was trimmed by 2 bases and V by 0 bases; bases with no gene match: 10.